Sequencing of this TCR beta chain was carried out in a study of T cells in Graves' hyperthyroidism and ophthalmopathy. This clonotype was recorded at least ten times. V was trimmed by 0 bases and J by 3 bases, leaving 15 bases between them. The CDR3 is made up of 17 amino acids. CDR1 and CDR2 (germline): SEHNR, FQNEAQ (reference sequence). Every diagnosis used clinical symptoms, serum thyroxine and TRAb, thyroid ultrasound and orbital computed tomography. Authors of the study amplified TCR beta CDR3 regions from RNA transcripts. The HTBI set primed first-round TCR CDR3 RT-PCR. TCRdb passed the multiplex PCR reads through MiXCR, listing each CDR3 protein once. There are a few hundred thousand distinct CDR3 sequences in the sample; around 15% occur only once, and around 13% lies in the top ten.

The clonotype comes from a middle-aged woman with Graves' hyperthyroidism. The sequenced material came from blood. The gene calls are TRBV7-9 and TRBJ2-1; D remains ambiguous. Here the CDR3 DNA reads TGTGCCAGCAGCTTAGCTCTTCGTACGGTAATCTACAATGAGCAGTTCTTC. This translates into CASSLALRTVIYNEQFF. Using reference TRBV7-9 and TRBJ2-1 for the parts outside the CDR3, the full variable domain is DTGVSQNPRHKITKRGQNVTFRCDPISEHNRLYWYRQTLGQGPEFLTYFQNEAQLEKSRLLSDRFSAERPKGSFSTLEIQRTEQGDSAMYLCASSLALRTVIYNEQFFGPGTRLTVL.